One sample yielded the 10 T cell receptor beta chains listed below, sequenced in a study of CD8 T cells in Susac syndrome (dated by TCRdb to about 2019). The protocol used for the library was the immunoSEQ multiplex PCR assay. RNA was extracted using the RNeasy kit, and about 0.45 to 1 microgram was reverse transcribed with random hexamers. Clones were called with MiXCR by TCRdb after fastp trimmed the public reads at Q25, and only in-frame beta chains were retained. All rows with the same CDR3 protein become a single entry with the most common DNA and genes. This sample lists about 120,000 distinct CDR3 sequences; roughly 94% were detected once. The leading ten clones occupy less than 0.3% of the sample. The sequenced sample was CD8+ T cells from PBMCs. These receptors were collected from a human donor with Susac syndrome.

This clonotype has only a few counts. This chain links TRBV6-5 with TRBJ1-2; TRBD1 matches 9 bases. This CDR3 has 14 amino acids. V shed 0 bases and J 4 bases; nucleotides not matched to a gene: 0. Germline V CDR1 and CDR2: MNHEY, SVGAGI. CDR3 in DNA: TGTGCCAGCAGTTACTCGACAGGGGGCTATGGCTACACCTTC. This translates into CASSYSTGGYGYTF.

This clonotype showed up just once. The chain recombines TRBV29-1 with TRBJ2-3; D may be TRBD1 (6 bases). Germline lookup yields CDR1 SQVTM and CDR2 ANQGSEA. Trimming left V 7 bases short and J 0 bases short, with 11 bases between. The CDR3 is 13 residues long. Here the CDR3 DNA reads TGCAGCGCCCGAGGGGGTAGCACAGATACGCAGTATTTT. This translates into CSARGGSTDTQYF.

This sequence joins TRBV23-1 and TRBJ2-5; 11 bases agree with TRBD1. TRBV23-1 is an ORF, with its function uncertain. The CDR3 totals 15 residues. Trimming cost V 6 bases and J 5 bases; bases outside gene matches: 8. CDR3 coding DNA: TGCGCCAGCAGCCTGAGGACAGGGGGCTTTGAGACCCAGTACTTC. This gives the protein CASSLRTGGFETQYF.

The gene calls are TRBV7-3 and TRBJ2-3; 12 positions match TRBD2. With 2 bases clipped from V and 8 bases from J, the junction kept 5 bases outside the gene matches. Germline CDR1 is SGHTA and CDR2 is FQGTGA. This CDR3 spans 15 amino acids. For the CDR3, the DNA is TGTGCCAGCAGCTTACTAGCGGGGGGGAGGGGTACGCAGTATTTT. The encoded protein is CASSLLAGGRGTQYF.

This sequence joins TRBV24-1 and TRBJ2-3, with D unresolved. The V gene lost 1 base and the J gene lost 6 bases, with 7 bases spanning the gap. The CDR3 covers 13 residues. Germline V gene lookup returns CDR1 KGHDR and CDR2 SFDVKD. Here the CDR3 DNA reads TGTGCCACCAGTGATTTTCACGGCGATACGCAGTATTTT. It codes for CATSDFHGDTQYF.

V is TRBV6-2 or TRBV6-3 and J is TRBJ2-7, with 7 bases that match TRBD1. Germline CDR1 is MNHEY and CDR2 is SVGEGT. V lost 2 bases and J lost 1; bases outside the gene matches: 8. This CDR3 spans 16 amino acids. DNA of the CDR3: TGTGCCAGCAGTTACCCCCCCACAGGGGAGTCCTACGAGCAGTACTTC. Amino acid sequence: CASSYPPTGESYEQYF.

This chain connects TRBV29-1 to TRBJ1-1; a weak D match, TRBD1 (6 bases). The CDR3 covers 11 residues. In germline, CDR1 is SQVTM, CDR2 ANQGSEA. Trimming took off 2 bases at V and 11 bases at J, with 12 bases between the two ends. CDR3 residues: CSVERGVRAFF. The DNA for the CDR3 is TGCAGCGTTGAAAGGGGGGTTCGGGCTTTCTTT.

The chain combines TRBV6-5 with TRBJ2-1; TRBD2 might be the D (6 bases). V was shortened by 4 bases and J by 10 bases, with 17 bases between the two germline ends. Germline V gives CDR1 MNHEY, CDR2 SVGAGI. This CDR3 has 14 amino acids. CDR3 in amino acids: CASSSTWRGKEQFF. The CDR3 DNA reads TGTGCCAGCAGTTCCACTTGGCGGGGTAAAGAGCAGTTCTTC.

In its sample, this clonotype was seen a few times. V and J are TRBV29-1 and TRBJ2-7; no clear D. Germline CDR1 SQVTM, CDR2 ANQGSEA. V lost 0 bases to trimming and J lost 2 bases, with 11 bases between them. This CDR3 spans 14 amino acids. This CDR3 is CSVEESGVAYEQYF. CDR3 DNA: TGCAGCGTTGAAGAATCAGGCGTAGCCTACGAGCAGTACTTC.

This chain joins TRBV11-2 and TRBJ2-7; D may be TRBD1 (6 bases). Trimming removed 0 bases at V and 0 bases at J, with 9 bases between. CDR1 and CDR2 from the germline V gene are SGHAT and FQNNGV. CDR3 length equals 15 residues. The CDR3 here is CASSLEDRSSYEQYF. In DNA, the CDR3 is TGTGCCAGCAGCTTAGAGGACAGAAGCTCCTACGAGCAGTACTTC.